This T cell receptor (beta chain) was sequenced in a study of tumor and adjacent non-tumor tissue in lung cancer. Study summary: The cohort had 12 adenocarcinoma, 2 squamous cell and 1 small cell patients. General study results and limits: TCR diversity was significantly greater in tumor than normal lung tissue. Normal lung showed higher cumulative top 100 clone frequency than tumor.

This CDR3 has 13 residues. V lost 4 bases and J 7 bases, leaving 17 bases between the germline ends. Germline V gives CDR1 SQVTM, CDR2 ANQGSEA. TCRbeta libraries were built with three rounds of nested PCR, modified from ARM-PCR. TCRdb redid the calling of the multiplex PCR reads with MiXCR, one entry per CDR3 protein. The table has roughly 90,000 distinct CDR3 sequences, about 77% seen once. This sample's RNA came from whole unsorted tissue. This non-tumor lung sample came from over 3 cm beyond the tumor edge. This clonotype was observed a handful of times. Its antigen is not known. This chain connects TRBV29-1 to TRBJ2-7; D may be TRBD2 (5 bases). The sequencing input was distant non-tumor lung tissue. This receptor was obtained from a woman between 45 and 60 years old with non-small cell lung cancer. CDR3 DNA sequence: TGCAGCGTTGTCGGGGATCTTCTCTATGAGCAGTACTTC. It encodes CSVVGDLLYEQYF.